Listed here is a single T cell receptor (beta chain). What it binds is not known. These data belong to a study of vaccination effects on CD4 cells after COVID-19. Study observations and caveats: Vaccine- and infection-induced clones showed marked clonal contraction late following vaccination.

Germline CDR1 MNHEY, CDR2 SVGAGI. The length of the CDR3 is 16 residues. V lost 0 bases and J 0 bases, leaving 9 bases between the germline ends. Antigen-specific CD4+ T cells were expanded (with viral peptide pools) by the ViraFEST assay ahead of sequencing. Subsequent to a culture period of less than twelve days, CD4+ T cells were isolated. No vaccinee had earlier SARS-CoV-2 infection, and nucleocapsid antibodies were negative. Culturing of some 1.8 million PBMC per well took place with around 9 IU/ml IL-2 and approximately 9.1 ug/ml peptides. Here immunoSEQ multiplex PCR was the method, and the copy in TCRdb shows in-frame clones only, minus some. Among under 25,000 clones listed, 73% were seen once.

The chain links TRBV6-5 to TRBJ1-3; D uncertain. Sequences were derived from CD4+ T cells from PBMCs cultured with SARS-CoV-2 spike peptides, sampled before COVID-19 vaccination. This receptor was taken from a human donor who received a COVID-19 vaccine. CDR3 sequence: CASSYSFSHSGNTIYF. DNA of the CDR3: TGTGCCAGCAGTTACTCTTTCAGTCACTCTGGAAACACCATATATTTT.